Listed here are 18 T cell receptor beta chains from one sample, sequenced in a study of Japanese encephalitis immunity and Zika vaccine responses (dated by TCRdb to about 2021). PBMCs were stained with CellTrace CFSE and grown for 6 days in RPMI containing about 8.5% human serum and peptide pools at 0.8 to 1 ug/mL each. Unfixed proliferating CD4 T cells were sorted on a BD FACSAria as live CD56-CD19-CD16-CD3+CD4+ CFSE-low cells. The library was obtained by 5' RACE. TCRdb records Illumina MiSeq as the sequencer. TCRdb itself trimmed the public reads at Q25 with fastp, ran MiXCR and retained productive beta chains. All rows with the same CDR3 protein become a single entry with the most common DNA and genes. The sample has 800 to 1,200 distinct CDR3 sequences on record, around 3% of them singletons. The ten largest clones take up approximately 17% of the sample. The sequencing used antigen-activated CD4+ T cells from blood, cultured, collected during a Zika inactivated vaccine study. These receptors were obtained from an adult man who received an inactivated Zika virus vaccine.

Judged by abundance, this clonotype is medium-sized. The CDR3 region has the DNA TGTGCCAGCAGTTCGGACACGCCGACCGGGGCCAACGTCCTGACTTTC. Its translation: CASSSDTPTGANVLTF. V is TRBV6-2 or TRBV6-3 and J is TRBJ2-6, with D tentatively TRBD1 (5 bases). V was cut by 4 bases and J by 4 bases, with 14 bases left in between. Germline lookup yields CDR1 MNHEY and CDR2 SVGEGT. CDR3 length: 16 residues.

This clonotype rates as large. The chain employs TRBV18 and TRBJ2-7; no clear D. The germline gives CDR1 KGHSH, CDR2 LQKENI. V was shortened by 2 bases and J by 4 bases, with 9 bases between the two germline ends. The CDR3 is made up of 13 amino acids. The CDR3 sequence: CASSPGMTYEQYF. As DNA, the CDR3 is TGTGCCAGCTCACCAGGGATGACTTACGAGCAGTACTTC.

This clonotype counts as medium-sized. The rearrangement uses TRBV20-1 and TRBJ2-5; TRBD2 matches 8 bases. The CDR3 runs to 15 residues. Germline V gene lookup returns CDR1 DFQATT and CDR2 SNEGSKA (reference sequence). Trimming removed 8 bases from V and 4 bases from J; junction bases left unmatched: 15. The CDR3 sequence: CSTLASRGEVETQYF. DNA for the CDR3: TGCAGTACGCTAGCCTCGCGGGGGGAGGTAGAGACCCAGTACTTC.

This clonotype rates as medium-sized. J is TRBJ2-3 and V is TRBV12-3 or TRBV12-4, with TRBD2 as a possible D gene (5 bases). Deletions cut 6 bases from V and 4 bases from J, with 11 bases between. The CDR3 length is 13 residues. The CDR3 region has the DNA TGTGCCAGCAGCCTGGGAGCGGCAGATACGCAGTATTTT. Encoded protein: CASSLGAADTQYF.

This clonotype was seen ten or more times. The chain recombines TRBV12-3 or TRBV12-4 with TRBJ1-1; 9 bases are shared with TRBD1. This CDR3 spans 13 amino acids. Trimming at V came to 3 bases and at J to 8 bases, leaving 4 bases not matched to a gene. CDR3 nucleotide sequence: TGTGCCAGCAGTTTTCAAGGGACAGGGGAAGCTTTCTTT. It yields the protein CASSFQGTGEAFF.

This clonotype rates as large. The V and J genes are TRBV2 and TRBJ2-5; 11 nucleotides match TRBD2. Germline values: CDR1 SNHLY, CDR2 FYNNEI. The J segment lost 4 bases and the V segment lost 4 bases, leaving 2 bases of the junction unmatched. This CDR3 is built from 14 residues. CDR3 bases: TGTGCCAGCAGTGCGGGACTAGCGGTAGAGACCCAGTACTTC. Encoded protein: CASSAGLAVETQYF.

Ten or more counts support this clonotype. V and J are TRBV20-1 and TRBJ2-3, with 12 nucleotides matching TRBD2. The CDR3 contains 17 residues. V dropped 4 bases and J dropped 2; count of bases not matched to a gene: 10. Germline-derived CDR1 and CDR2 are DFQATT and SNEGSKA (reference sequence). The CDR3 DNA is TGCAGTGCTATCTACCCGACTAGCGGGGGACACACAGATACGCAGTATTTT. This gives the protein CSAIYPTSGGHTDTQYF.

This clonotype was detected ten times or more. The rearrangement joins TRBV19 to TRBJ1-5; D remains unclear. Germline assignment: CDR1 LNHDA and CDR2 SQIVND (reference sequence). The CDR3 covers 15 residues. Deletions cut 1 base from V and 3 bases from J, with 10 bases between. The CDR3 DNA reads TGTGCCAGTAGTATAGGATACGTCAACAATCAGCCCCAGCATTTT. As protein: CASSIGYVNNQPQHF.

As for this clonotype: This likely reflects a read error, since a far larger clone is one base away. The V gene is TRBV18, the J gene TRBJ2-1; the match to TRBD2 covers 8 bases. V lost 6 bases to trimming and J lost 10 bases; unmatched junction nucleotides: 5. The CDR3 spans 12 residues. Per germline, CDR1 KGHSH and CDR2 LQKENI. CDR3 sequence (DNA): TGTGCCAGCTCTGTAGCGGGGTACGAGCAGTTCTTC. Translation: CASSVAGYEQFF.

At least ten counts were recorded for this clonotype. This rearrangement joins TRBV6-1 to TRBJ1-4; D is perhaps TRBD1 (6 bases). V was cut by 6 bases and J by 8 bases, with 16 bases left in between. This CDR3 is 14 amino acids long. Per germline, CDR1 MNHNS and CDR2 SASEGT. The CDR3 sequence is CASSPGHVQEKLFF. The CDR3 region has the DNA TGTGCCAGCAGCCCGGGACACGTACAAGAAAAACTGTTTTTT.

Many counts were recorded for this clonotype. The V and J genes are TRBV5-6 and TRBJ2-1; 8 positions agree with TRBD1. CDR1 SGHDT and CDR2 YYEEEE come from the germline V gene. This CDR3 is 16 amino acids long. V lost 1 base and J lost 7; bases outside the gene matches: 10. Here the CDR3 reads CASSLRGAGGTNEQFF. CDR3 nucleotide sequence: TGTGCCAGCAGCTTGAGGGGCGCAGGGGGCACGAATGAGCAGTTCTTC.

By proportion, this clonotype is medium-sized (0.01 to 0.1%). Here the CDR3 reads CASSVATGEGETQYF. The CDR3 DNA follows: TGTGCCAGCAGCGTCGCTACCGGGGAAGGGGAGACCCAGTACTTC. V usage is TRBV9 and J usage is TRBJ2-5, with D possibly being TRBD2 (5 bases). Germline V gives CDR1 SGDLS, CDR2 YYNGEE. The V end was cut by 2 bases, the J end by 5 bases, with 16 bases between. CDR3 length: 15 amino acids. The full variable domain, in which reference TRBV9 and TRBJ2-5 provide the parts outside the CDR3, is DSGVTQTPKHLITATGQRVTLRCSPRSGDLSVYWYQQSLDQGLQFLIQYYNGEERAKGNILERFSAQQFPDLHSELNLSSLELGDSALYFCASSVATGEGETQYFGPGTRLLVL.

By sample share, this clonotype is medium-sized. The CDR3 spells CASSLPGQGVMNTEAFF. The CDR3 DNA sequence: TGTGCCAGCAGCTTGCCAGGACAGGGGGTTATGAACACTGAAGCTTTCTTT. The chain is built from TRBV5-4 and TRBJ1-1, with 10 bases lining up with TRBD1. This CDR3 is 17 amino acids long. Germline lookup yields CDR1 SGHNT and CDR2 YYREEE (reference sequence). Unmatched junction bases numbered 6, after V lost 1 base and J lost 0 bases.

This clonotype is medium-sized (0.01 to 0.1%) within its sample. CDR3 protein: CASSRSGAYTDTQYF. The CDR3 coding sequence is TGTGCCAGCAGCCGTAGCGGGGCGTACACAGATACGCAGTATTTT. V usage is TRBV2 and J usage is TRBJ2-3; 8 positions agree with TRBD2. Unmatched junction bases numbered 7, after V lost 6 bases and J lost 2 bases. The CDR3 extends over 15 amino acids. Per the germline V gene, CDR1 is SNHLY and CDR2 is FYNNEI.

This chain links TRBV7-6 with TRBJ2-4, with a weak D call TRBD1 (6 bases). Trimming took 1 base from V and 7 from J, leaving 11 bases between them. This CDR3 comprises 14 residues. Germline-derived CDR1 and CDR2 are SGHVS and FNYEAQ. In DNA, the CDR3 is TGTGCCAGCAGCTTAGACAGGGATGGGAACATTCAGTACTTC. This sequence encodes CASSLDRDGNIQYF.

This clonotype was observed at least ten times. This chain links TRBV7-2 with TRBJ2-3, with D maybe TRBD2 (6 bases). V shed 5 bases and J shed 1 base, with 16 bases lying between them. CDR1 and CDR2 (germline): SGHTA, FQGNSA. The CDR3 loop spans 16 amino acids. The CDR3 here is CASSLLGGLRTDTQYF. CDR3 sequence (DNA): TGTGCCAGCAGCCTTCTCGGGGGTCTTCGCACAGATACGCAGTATTTT.

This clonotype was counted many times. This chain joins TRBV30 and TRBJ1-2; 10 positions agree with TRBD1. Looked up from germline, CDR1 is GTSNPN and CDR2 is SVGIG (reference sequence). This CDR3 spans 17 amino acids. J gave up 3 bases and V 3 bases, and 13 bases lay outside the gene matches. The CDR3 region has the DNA TGTGCCTGGAGCGATAAAAGGACAGGGGGGACGGACTATGGCTACACCTTC. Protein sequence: CAWSDKRTGGTDYGYTF.

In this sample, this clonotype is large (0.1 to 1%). CDR3 DNA: TGTGCCAGCTCTCCGCCCACGGAGAACACTGAAGCTTTCTTT. The encoded protein is CASSPPTENTEAFF. The chain has TRBV18 and TRBJ1-1, with D hard to call. Trimming shortened V by 6 bases and J by 1 base, and 12 bases separated the two germline ends. The CDR3 totals 14 residues. Per the germline V gene, CDR1 is KGHSH and CDR2 is LQKENI.